Below, 5 T cell receptor beta chains from the same sample are listed, as sequenced in a study of Ad26.COV2.S vaccination and SARS-CoV-2 variants. Generated by immunoSEQ multiplex PCR, the TCRdb table keeps only in-frame clones and is missing some. The table lists about 350,000 clones, 92% of them singletons. The sequencing used peripheral blood, collected after recovery from COVID-19. These receptor sequences come from a human donor who had recovered from COVID-19.

The rearrangement links TRBV11-2 to TRBJ1-1; a possible D gene is TRBD1 (6 bases). V lost 6 bases and J 3 bases, leaving 14 bases between the germline ends. This CDR3 has 14 residues. Germline CDR1 SGHAT, CDR2 FQNNGV. This CDR3 is CASSSWTEHTEAFF. CDR3 DNA sequence: TGTGCCAGCAGTTCCTGGACAGAACACACTGAAGCTTTCTTT.

V and J are TRBV5-1 and TRBJ2-5; 12 nucleotides agree with TRBD2. With 4 bases clipped from V and 0 bases from J, the junction kept 4 bases outside the gene matches. The length of the CDR3 is 16 residues. Germline V gene sequence: CDR1 SGHRS, CDR2 YFSETQ. In nucleotides, the CDR3 is TGCGCCAGCAGCCTAGGACTAGCGGGGTACCAAGAGACCCAGTACTTC. Its translation: CASSLGLAGYQETQYF.

The chain recombines TRBV18 with TRBJ1-6; 8 positions match TRBD1. The CDR3 is 20 residues long. Germline CDR1 reads KGHSH; CDR2 reads LQKENI. V shed 1 base and J 6 bases; nucleotides not matched to a gene: 17. CDR3 DNA: TGTGCCAGCTCACCACGTATCACAGGGGGTAAAGCAACGGCTAATTCACCCCTCCACTTT. Amino acid sequence: CASSPRITGGKATANSPLHF.

The J gene is TRBJ1-6, the V gene TRBV5-4; 7 bases fit TRBD1. Germline-derived CDR1 and CDR2 are SGHNT and YYREEE (reference sequence). Germline trimming cut 2 bases from V and 7 bases from J; bases unmatched to any gene: 6. This CDR3 comprises 15 residues. The CDR3 reads CASSLRTGKNSPLHF. The CDR3 nucleotides read TGTGCCAGCAGCTTACGGACAGGTAAGAATTCACCCCTCCACTTT.

The J gene is TRBJ2-7, the V gene TRBV3-1 (or the pseudogene TRBV3-2); TRBD1 might be the D (5 bases). This CDR3 contains 15 residues. Germline V gene data show CDR1 as LGHDT and CDR2 as YNNKEL (reference sequence). V was trimmed by 5 bases and J by 3 bases, leaving 17 bases between them. In DNA form, the CDR3 reads TGTGCCAGCAGCGATACCCGTACAGGCTACTACGAGCAGTACTTC. Its protein product is CASSDTRTGYYEQYF.